These 4 T cell receptor beta chains were all obtained from the same sample, sequenced in a study of T-cell memory formation after mild COVID-19. Each CDR3 protein is one row after TCRdb ran MiXCR on the 5' RACE reads. This sample has 550,000 to 650,000 distinct CDR3 sequences; roughly 17% occur once, and the top ten carry about 7.4%. Sequencing input: PBMCs or a T cell subset sorted from them (not recorded which). Receptor source: an adult woman who had mild COVID-19 (a few samples of this study predate the infection). Cell type and time point are not known.

This clonotype was detected only a few times. The chain combines TRBV4-1 with TRBJ1-1, with 7 bases lining up with TRBD1. V lost 1 base, J lost 5 bases, and 13 bases stayed unmatched. CDR1 is MGHRA and CDR2 is YSYEKL in the germline V gene. The CDR3 is 17 amino acids. CDR3 in amino acids: CASSQGYPTGEWTEAFF. As DNA, the CDR3 is TGCGCCAGCAGCCAAGGGTACCCAACAGGGGAATGGACTGAAGCTTTCTTT.

The CDR3 coding sequence is TGTGCCAGCACTACTAGCGGAGGGACCCAGTACTTC. Residues: CASTTSGGTQYF. This chain uses TRBV6-2 or TRBV6-3 with TRBJ2-5; 8 bases fit TRBD2. Trimming cost V 7 bases and J 7 bases; bases outside gene matches: 5. Germline V gives CDR1 MNHEY, CDR2 SVGEGT. The CDR3 runs to 12 residues.

The chain uses TRBV9 and TRBJ1-1, with unresolved D. Deletions cut 4 bases from V and 3 bases from J, with 13 bases between. CDR1 SGDLS and CDR2 YYNGEE come from the germline V gene. The CDR3 extends over 14 amino acids. This CDR3 reads CASSRYGSDTEAFF. The CDR3 DNA reads TGTGCCAGCAGCCGGTACGGGTCTGACACTGAAGCTTTCTTT.

This clonotype was counted many times. The chain uses TRBV2 and TRBJ2-5, with D possibly matching TRBD1 (5 bases). Germline CDR1 and CDR2: SNHLY and FYNNEI. Trimming shortened V by 4 bases and J by 5 bases, and 11 bases separated the two germline ends. This CDR3 is built from 13 residues. CDR3 in amino acids: CASSAGILETQYF. The CDR3 bases are TGTGCCAGCAGTGCAGGGATCTTGGAGACCCAGTACTTC.